This T cell receptor (beta chain) was captured in a study of blood T cell repertoires in COVID-19. The CDR3 consists of 15 residues. The germline V and J ends were trimmed by 3 bases and 4 bases, with 15 bases remaining between them. CDR1 is LNHDA, CDR2 SQIVND, per germline (reference sequence). The protocol was immunoSEQ multiplex PCR, while the TCRdb copy is restricted to in-frame clones and leaves out a portion. Of 210,000 or so clones listed, 80% to 90% are singletons. This clone was observed once. Specimen: PBMCs or T cells enriched from blood (not recorded which). This chain uses TRBV19 with TRBJ1-1, with D possibly matching TRBD1 (6 bases). The receptor was isolated from a woman aged 50 to 60 who had been exposed to COVID-19. The chain's CDR3 is CASSMGQGISTEAFF. The CDR3 region has the DNA TGTGCCAGTAGTATGGGGCAGGGGATAAGCACTGAAGCTTTCTTT.